This TCR beta chain is from a study of sequential checkpoint blockade in melanoma. Background on the study: After both sequences, patients received maintenance nivolumab. TCRbeta immunosequencing was performed on DNA from fewer than 95 pretreatment melanoma tumor samples. Twenty-two patients had tumor biopsies before treatment and at week 13.

The V and J ends lost 5 bases and 6 bases, in that order; junction bases with no gene match: 13. CDR3 length: 17 residues. Per germline, CDR1 SGHNT and CDR2 YENEEA. The assay was immunoSEQ multiplex PCR, and TCRdb's table has in-frame clones only and misses some. The sample includes about 3,500 clones, 23% of them seen just once. This clone is medium-sized within its sample. As for treatment: randomized to nivolumab then ipilimumab (arm A) or the reverse (arm B). Patients had received no earlier DNA-damaging chemotherapy. The source was tumor tissue (inferred from file names), collected from a patient given nivolumab and ipilimumab in sequence. This clonotype was sampled from a human donor with melanoma. The gene calls are TRBV11-3 and TRBJ1-4; 9 positions agree with TRBD1. The CDR3 loop reads CASSLGLQQGAYEKLFF. In nucleotides, the CDR3 is TGTGCCAGCAGCCTCGGACTACAACAGGGGGCCTATGAAAAACTGTTTTTT.